This TCR beta chain appears in the sequencing data of a study of blood T cell repertoires in COVID-19. As for the study in general: The study drew acute and convalescent COVID-19 samples from the United States, Italy and Spain. T cells, B-cell-depleted T cells, or PBMCs supplied cDNA or gDNA.

Using immunoSEQ multiplex PCR, the repertoire was profiled, and TCRdb retains in-frame clones only, with some absent. The repertoire has some 250,000 clones, about nine tenths of them found once; the top ten carry 3.5% to 4.5%. V gave up 8 bases and J gave up 7 bases; unmatched junction bases: 8. This CDR3 region has 14 residues. Germline CDR1 is LNHDA and CDR2 is SQIVND (reference sequence). Participants came from fewer than 25 US areas, aged about 18 to 95 years. Donors were grouped by their self-reported clinical history. Sequencing input: PBMCs or T cells enriched from blood (not recorded which). The clonotype originates from a woman aged 25 to 39 with acute COVID-19. J is TRBJ1-5 and V is TRBV19, with 10 bases identical to TRBD1. CDR3 loop: CASDDRGRMQPQHF. As DNA, the CDR3 is TGTGCCAGTGACGACAGGGGGCGGATGCAGCCCCAGCATTTT.